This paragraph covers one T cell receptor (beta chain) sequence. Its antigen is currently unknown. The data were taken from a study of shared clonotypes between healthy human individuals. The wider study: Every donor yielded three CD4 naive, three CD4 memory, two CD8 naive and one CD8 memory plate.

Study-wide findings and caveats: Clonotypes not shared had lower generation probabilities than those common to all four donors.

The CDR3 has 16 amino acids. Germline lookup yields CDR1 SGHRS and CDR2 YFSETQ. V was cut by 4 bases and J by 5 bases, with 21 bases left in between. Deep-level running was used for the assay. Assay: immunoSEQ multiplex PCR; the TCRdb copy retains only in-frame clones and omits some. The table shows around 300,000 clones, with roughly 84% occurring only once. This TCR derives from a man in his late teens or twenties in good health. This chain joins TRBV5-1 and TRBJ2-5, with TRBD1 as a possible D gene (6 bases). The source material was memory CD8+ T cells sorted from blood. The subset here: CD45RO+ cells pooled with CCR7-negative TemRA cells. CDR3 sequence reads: CASSLASVNRDETQYF. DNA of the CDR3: TGCGCCAGCAGCCTGGCCAGCGTCAACAGGGACGAGACCCAGTACTTC.